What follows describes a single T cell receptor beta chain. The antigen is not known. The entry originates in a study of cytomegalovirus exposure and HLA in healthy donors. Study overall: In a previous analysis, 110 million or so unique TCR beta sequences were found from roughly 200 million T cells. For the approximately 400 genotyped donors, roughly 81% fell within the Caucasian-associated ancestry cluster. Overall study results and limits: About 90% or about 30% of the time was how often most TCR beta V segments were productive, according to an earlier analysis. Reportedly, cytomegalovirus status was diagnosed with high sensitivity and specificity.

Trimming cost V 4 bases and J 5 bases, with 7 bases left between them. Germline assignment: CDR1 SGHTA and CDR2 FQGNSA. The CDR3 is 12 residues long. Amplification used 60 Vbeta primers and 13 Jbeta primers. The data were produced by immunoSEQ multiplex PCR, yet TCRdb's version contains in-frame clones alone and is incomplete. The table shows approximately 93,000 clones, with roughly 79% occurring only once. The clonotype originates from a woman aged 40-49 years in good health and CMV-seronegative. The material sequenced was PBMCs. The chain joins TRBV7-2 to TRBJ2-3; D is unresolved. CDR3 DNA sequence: TGTGCCAGCAGCTCTGTTCGAGATACGCAGTATTTT. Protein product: CASSSVRDTQYF. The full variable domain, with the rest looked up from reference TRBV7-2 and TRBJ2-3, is GAGVSQSPSNKVTEKGKDVELRCDPISGHTALYWYRQSLGQGLEFLIYFQGNSAPDKSGLPSDRFSAERTGGSVSTLTIQRTQQEDSAVYLCASSSVRDTQYFGPGTRLTVL.